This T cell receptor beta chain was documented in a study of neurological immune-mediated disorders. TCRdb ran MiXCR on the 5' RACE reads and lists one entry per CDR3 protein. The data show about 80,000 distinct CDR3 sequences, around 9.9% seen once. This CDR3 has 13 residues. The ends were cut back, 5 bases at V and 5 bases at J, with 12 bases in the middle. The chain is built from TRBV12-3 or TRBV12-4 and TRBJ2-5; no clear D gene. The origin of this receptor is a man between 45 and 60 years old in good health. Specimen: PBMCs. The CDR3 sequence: CASSETQGETQYF. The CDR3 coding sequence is TGTGCCAGCAGTGAGACTCAAGGGGAGACCCAGTACTTC.